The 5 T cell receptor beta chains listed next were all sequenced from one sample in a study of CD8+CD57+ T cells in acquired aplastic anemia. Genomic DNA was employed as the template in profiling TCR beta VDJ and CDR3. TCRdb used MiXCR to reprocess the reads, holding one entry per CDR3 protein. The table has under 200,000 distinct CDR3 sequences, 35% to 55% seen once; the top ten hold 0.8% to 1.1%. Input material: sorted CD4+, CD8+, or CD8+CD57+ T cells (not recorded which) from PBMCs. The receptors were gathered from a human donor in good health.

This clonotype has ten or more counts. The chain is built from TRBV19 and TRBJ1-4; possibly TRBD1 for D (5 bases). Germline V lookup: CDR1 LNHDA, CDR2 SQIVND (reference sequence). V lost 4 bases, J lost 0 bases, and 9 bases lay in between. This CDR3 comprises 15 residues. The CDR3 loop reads CASSTKTATNEKLFF. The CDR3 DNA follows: TGTGCCAGTAGTACGAAGACAGCAACTAATGAAAAACTGTTTTTT.

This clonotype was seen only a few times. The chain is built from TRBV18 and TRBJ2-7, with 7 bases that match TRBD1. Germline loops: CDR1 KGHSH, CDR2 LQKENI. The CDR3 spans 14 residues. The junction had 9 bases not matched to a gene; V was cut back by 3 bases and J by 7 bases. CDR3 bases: TGTGCCAGCTCACCCAACGACAGGGTGGGTGAGCAGTACTTC. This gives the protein CASSPNDRVGEQYF.

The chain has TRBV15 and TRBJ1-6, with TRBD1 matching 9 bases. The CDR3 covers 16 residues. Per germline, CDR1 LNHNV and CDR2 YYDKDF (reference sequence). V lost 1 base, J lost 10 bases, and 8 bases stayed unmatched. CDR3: CATSRGGTGSGSPLHF. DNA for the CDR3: TGTGCCACCAGCAGAGGTGGGACAGGGAGCGGATCACCCCTCCACTTT. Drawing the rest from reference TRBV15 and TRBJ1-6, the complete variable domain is DAMVIQNPRYQVTQFGKPVTLSCSQTLNHNVMYWYQQKSSQAPKLLFHYYDKDFNNEADTPDNFQSRRPNTSFCFLDIRSPGLGDTAMYLCATSRGGTGSGSPLHFGNGTRLTVT.

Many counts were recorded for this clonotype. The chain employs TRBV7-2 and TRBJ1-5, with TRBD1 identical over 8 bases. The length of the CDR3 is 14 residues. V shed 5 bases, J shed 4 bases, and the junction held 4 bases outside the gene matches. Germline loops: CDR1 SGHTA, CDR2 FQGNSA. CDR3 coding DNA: TGTGCCAGCAGCACGAGACAGGGGAATCAGCCCCAGCATTTT. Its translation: CASSTRQGNQPQHF.

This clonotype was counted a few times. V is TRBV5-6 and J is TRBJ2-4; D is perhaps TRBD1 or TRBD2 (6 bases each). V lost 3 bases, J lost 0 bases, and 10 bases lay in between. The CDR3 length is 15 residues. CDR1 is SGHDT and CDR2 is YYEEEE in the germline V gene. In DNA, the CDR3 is TGTGCCAGCAGCTACCGGGGGCTAGCCAAAAACATTCAGTACTTC. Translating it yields CASSYRGLAKNIQYF.